Here is one T cell receptor beta chain with its context. Antigen specificity is unknown. This sample stems from a study of CXCR3-negative and CXCR3-positive naive CD8 T cells. Study-wide points: Diversity proved comparably high across both naive subsets and much lower in memory CD8+ cells.

The germline V gene encodes CDR1 DFQATT and CDR2 SNEGSKA (reference sequence). This CDR3 has 14 amino acids. Carrying UMI labels, the TRB cDNA libraries were prepared through 5' RACE. After re-calling the 5' RACE reads, TCRdb lists one entry per CDR3 protein, DNA absent. Here the sample table reports fewer than 95,000 distinct CDR3 sequences. This TCR derives from a human donor in good health. Some clones in this sample may be carry-over from other donors' samples. Specimen: naive CXCR3- CD8+ T cells from blood. Subset in this sample: CD45RO-CCR7+CD27+CD95- naive CD8+ T cells lacking CXCR3 (TNR3-). This rearrangement joins TRBV20-1 to TRBJ2-7; TCRdb selects TRBD1, and the lack of DNA leaves this call unchecked. The CDR3 is CSAPPTGTGAEQYF.